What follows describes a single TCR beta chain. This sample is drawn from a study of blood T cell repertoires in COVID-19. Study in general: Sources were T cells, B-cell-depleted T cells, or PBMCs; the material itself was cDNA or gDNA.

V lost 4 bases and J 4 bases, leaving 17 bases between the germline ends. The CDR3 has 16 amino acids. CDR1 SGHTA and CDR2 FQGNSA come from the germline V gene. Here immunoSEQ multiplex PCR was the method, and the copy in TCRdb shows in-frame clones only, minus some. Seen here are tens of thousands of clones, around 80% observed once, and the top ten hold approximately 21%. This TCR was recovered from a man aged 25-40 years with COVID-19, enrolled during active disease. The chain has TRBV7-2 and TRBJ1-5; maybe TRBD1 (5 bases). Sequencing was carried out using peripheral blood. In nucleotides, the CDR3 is TGTGCCAGCAGCTCCCCCGGGGGTCTGGGGAATCAGCCCCAGCATTTT. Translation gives CASSSPGGLGNQPQHF.